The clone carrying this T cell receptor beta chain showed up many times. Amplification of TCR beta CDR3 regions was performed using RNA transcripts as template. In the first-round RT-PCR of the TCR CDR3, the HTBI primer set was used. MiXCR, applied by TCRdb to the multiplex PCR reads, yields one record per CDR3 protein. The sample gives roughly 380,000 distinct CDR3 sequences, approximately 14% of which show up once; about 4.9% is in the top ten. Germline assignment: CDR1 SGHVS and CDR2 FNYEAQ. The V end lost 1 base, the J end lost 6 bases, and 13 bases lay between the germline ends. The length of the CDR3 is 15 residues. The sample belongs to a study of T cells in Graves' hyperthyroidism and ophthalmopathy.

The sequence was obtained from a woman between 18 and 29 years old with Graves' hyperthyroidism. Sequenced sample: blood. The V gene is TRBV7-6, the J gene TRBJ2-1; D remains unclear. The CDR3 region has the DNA TGTGCCAGCAGCTTAGGAGATTTGCGTCCCAATGAGCAGTTCTTC. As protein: CASSLGDLRPNEQFF. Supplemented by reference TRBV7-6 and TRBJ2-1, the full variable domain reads GAGVSQSPRYKVTKRGQDVALRCDPISGHVSLYWYRQALGQGPEFLTYFNYEAQQDKSGLPNDRFSAERPEGSISTLTIQRTEQRDSAMYRCASSLGDLRPNEQFFGPGTRLTVL.